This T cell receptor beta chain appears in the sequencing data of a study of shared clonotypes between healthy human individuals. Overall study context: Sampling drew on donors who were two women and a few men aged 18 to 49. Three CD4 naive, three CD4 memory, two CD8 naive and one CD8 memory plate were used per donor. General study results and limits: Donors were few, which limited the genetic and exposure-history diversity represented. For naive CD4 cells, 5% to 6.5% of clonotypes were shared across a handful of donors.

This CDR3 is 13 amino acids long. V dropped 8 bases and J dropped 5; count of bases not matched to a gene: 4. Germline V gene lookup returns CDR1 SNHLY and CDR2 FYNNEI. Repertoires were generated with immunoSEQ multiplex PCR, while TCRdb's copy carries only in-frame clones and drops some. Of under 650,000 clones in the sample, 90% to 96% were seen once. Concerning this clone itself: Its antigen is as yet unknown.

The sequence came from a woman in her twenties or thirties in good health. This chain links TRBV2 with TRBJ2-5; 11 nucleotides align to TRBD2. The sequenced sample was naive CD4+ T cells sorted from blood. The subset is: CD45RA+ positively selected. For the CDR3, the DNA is TGTGCCAGCTATAGCGGGAGGGCGGAGACCCAGTACTTC. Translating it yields CASYSGRAETQYF.